These T cell receptor beta chains were read from a single sample in a study of control samples from healthy donors and cancer patients. The method was immunoSEQ multiplex PCR; TCRdb's version includes in-frame clones alone and lacks a portion of them. The data contain more than 85,000 clones, 90% of them singletons. The material sequenced was blood. The receptors stem from a human donor in good health. The donor label of this sample is uncertain. CDR3s include the opening cysteine and the closing phenylalanine or tryptophan. The D gene is left open where the match is weak. Expanded clones are given a class, and other clones once, few, many or no size at all.

.	14	TRBV14	TRBJ2-3	.	TGTGCCAGCAGCCCTGGATACTCCACAGATACGCAGTATTTT	CASSPGYSTDTQYF
TRBD1	14	TRBV9	TRBJ1-2	.	TGTGCCAGCAGCGTACTCGAGGGGGCGGATGGCTACACCTTC	CASSVLEGADGYTF
.	13	TRBV24-1	TRBJ1-1	.	TGTGCCACCAGTGATAGGGGGAACACTGAAGCTTTCTTT	CATSDRGNTEAFF
TRBD1	13	TRBV13	TRBJ2-2	.	TGTGCCAGCAGCGGACAGGGGGCCGGGGAGCTGTTTTTT	CASSGQGAGELFF
TRBD2	17	TRBV9	TRBJ2-1	.	TGTGCCAGCAGCGCGTCTCTGTTGCGGGGGGCCTACAATGAGCAGTTCTTC	CASSASLLRGAYNEQFF
.	11	TRBV6-5	TRBJ1-2	few	TGTGCCAGCGGCGGACGGTATGGCTACACCTTC	CASGGRYGYTF
.	11	TRBV20-1	TRBJ2-1	.	TGCAGTGCTAAGGGTCTTAATGAGCAGTTCTTC	CSAKGLNEQFF
.	13	TRBV27	TRBJ1-2	.	TGTGCCAGCAGTTTTCGGGGGTTCTATGGCTACACCTTC	CASSFRGFYGYTF
.	15	TRBV25-1	TRBJ1-4	few	TGTGCCAGCAGTACACAAGAAGCAACTAATGAAAAACTGTTTTTT	CASSTQEATNEKLFF
.	13	TRBV5-1	TRBJ1-5	.	TGCGCCAGCAGTCAAGATAGCAATCAGCCCCAGCATTTT	CASSQDSNQPQHF
TRBD1	13	TRBV9	TRBJ1-2	.	TGTGCCAGCAGCGAACAGGGGCTTGACGGCTACACCTTC	CASSEQGLDGYTF
TRBD1	15	TRBV19	TRBJ2-3	.	TGTGCCAGTAGTGCGGGCAGGGGGACGACAGATACGCAGTATTTT	CASSAGRGTTDTQYF
.	15	TRBV5-1	TRBJ1-6	once	TGCGCCAGCAGCTTGGGGGACCGTGATAATTCACCCCTCCACTTT	CASSLGDRDNSPLHF
.	13	TRBV2	TRBJ2-2	.	TGTGCCAGCAGACAGACGAACACCGGGGAGCTGTTTTTT	CASRQTNTGELFF
.	15	TRBV5-4	TRBJ2-1	.	TGTGCCAGCAGCTTGGGTCTTAGCGAATACAATGAGCAGTTCTTC	CASSLGLSEYNEQFF
.	15	TRBV13	TRBJ1-6	.	TGTGCCAGCAGCCTTACTGGCTCCTATAATTCACCCCTCCACTTT	CASSLTGSYNSPLHF
.	14	TRBV2	TRBJ2-3	once	TGTGCCAGCAGTAGTAGGTCTAGCACAGATACGCAGTATTTT	CASSSRSSTDTQYF
.	14	TRBV5-8	TRBJ1-2	.	TGTGCCAGCAGCTTGGGATCCAGAAACTATGGCTACACCTTC	CASSLGSRNYGYTF
TRBD1	14	TRBV11-3	TRBJ2-7	.	TGTGCCAGCAGCTTGGACGGACAGGGCGACGAGCAGTACTTC	CASSLDGQGDEQYF
.	16	TRBV5-1	TRBJ1-2	.	TGCGCCAGCAGCTTGGTGTCAGGGTCCGGAGTCTATGGCTACACCTTC	CASSLVSGSGVYGYTF
TRBD1	14	TRBV5-4	TRBJ1-2	.	TGTGCCAGCAGCTCGATAGGACAGGCCGCAGGCTACACCTTC	CASSSIGQAAGYTF
TRBD2	15	TRBV3-1/TRBV3-2	TRBJ2-2	.	TGTGCCAGCAGCCAAGGCCCAGGGACTAGCGGGGAGCTGTTTTTT	CASSQGPGTSGELFF
.	15	TRBV29-1	TRBJ1-1	.	TGCAGCGTTGAAGATTCGGTAGGGAGGGTTACTGAAGCTTTCTTT	CSVEDSVGRVTEAFF
TRBD1	13	TRBV6-1	TRBJ1-1	.	TGTGCCAGCAGTGAATCCCGACAGGGAGCAGCTTTCTTT	CASSESRQGAAFF
.	13	TRBV5-1	TRBJ1-2	.	TGCGCCAGCAGCAATTGGGGCAACTATGGCTACACCTTC	CASSNWGNYGYTF
TRBD1	17	TRBV30	TRBJ2-3	.	TGTGCCTGGAGTCCCGAAGGCGGGGACAGGGTTCGGGATACGCAGTATTTT	CAWSPEGGDRVRDTQYF
TRBD1	14	TRBV6-5	TRBJ2-1	few	TGTGCCAGCACTATGACAGGGTTGAACAATGAGCAGTTCTTC	CASTMTGLNNEQFF
.	17	TRBV5-5	TRBJ2-2	.	TGTGCCAGCAGCCATCAAGCGGGGACAACGAACACCGGGGAGCTGTTTTTT	CASSHQAGTTNTGELFF
.	15	TRBV30	TRBJ1-5	.	TGTGCCTGGAGTGTTCGGGGACCTCACAATCAGCCCCAGCATTTT	CAWSVRGPHNQPQHF
.	16	TRBV6-5	TRBJ1-3	.	TGTGCCAGCAGTTTCACCGGACCGAAAACTGGAAACACCATATATTTT	CASSFTGPKTGNTIYF
TRBD1	16	TRBV7-8	TRBJ2-4	.	TGTGCCAGCAGCCTAGCCGGGACAGTAGCCAAAAACATTCAGTACTTC	CASSLAGTVAKNIQYF
TRBD2	16	TRBV11-2	TRBJ2-7	once	TGTGCCAGCAGCTTGGAGCAGGCACAGGTAGCGGGCGAGCAGTACTTC	CASSLEQAQVAGEQYF
TRBD1	16	TRBV11-2	TRBJ1-1	.	TGTGCCAGCAGCTTAGGTGGGACAGGCTTAGTCACTGAAGCTTTCTTT	CASSLGGTGLVTEAFF
.	13	TRBV5-1	TRBJ1-2	.	TGCGCCAGCAGCGGTGTAGGTGATGACGGCTACACCTTC	CASSGVGDDGYTF
.	13	TRBV18	TRBJ1-1	.	TGTGCCAGCTCACAGGACCCGAACACTGAAGCTTTCTTT	CASSQDPNTEAFF
.	14	TRBV5-1	TRBJ1-1	.	TGCGCCAGCAGGTCCGGGACGCTGAACACTGAAGCTTTCTTT	CASRSGTLNTEAFF
.	14	TRBV5-6	TRBJ2-2	.	TGTGCCAGCAGTTCAGGGGAAGGGCCCGGGGAGCTGTTTTTT	CASSSGEGPGELFF
.	13	TRBV11-2	TRBJ2-5	.	TGTGCCAGCAGCTTATCTTTGGGAGAGACCCAGTACTTC	CASSLSLGETQYF
.	14	TRBV7-9	TRBJ1-2	.	TGTGCCAGCAGCTTTGAGTCCTATCGGGATGGCTACACCTTC	CASSFESYRDGYTF